The source of this T cell receptor (beta chain) is a study of response to subunit inactivated influenza vaccine. This clonotype was observed a handful of times. The antigen is not known. Notes on the study in general: The authors offered the suggestion that each seasonal influenza vaccination recruits few new T cells.

This CDR3 comprises 13 residues. Germline V gene data show CDR1 as LNHDA and CDR2 as SQIVND (reference sequence). V was clipped by 4 bases and J by 6 bases; unmatched bases: 3. TCRdb redid the calling of the RT-PCR reads with MiXCR, one entry per CDR3 protein. The repertoire holds about 540,000 distinct CDR3 sequences, around 25% seen once, with about 2.8% in the top ten. The same data also went into a second study, on T cells expressing NK-cell markers. That paper states: Beta-chain TCR cDNA was generated via 5'RACE template switching with UMIs. The use of an anti-gamma-delta TCR antibody, which was added in several experiments, restricted sorting to T cells expressing alpha-beta TCR. The CD3+CD56-NKG2C+ fraction was also led by these clonotypes in a handful of donors.

This specimen was CD4+ T cells sorted from PBMCs, taken 11 to 12 days after vaccination. This clonotype originated in a middle-aged man who received an inactivated influenza vaccine. This chain connects TRBV19 to TRBJ2-1; 7 bases are a match to TRBD1. CDR3 loop: CASSKGARNEQFF. In DNA form, the CDR3 reads TGTGCCAGTAGTAAGGGGGCACGCAATGAGCAGTTCTTC.